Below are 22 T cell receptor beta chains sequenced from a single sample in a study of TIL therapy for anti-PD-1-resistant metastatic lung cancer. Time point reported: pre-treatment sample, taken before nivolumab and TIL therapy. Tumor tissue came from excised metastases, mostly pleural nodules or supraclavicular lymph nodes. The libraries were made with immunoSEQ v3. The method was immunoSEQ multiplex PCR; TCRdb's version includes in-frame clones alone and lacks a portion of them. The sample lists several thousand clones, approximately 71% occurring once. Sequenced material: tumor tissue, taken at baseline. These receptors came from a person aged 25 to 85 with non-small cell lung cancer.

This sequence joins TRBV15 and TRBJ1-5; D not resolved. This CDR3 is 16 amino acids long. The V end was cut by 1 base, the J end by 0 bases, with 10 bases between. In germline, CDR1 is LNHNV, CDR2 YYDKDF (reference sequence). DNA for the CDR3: TGTGCCACCAGCAGAGCGCAGCCATATAGCAATCAGCCCCAGCATTTT. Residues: CATSRAQPYSNQPQHF.

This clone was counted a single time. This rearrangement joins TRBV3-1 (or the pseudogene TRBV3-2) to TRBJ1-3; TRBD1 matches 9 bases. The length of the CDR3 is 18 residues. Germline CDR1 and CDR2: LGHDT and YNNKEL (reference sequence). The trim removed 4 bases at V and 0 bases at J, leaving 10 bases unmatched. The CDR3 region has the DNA TGTGCCAGCAGCCCATATTCCGGACAGGGGCCCTCTGGAAACACCATATATTTT. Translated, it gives CASSPYSGQGPSGNTIYF.

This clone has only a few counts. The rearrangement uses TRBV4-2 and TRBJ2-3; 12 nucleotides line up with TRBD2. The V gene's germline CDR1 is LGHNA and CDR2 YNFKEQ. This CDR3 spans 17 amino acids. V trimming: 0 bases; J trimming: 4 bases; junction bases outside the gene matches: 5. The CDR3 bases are TGTGCCAGCAGCCAAGATAAGACTAGCGGGAGCCCAGATACGCAGTATTTT. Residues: CASSQDKTSGSPDTQYF.

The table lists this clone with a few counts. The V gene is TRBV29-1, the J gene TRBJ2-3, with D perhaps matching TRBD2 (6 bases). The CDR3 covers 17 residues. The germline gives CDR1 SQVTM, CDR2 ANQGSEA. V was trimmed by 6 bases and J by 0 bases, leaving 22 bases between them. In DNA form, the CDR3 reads TGCAGCGTGGAACGGCGGGACCCCGAATCTAGCACAGATACGCAGTATTTT. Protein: CSVERRDPESSTDTQYF.

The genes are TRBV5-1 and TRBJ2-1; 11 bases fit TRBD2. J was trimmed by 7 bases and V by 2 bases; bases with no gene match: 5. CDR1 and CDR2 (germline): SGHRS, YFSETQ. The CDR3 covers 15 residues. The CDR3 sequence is CASSFSGRAENEQFF. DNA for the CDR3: TGCGCCAGCAGCTTTAGCGGGAGGGCCGAAAATGAGCAGTTCTTC.

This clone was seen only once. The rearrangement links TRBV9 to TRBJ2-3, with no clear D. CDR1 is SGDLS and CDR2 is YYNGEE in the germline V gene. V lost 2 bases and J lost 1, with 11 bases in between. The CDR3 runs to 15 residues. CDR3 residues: CASSVRAQGTDTQYF. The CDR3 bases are TGTGCCAGCAGCGTCCGGGCCCAGGGCACAGATACGCAGTATTTT.

The CDR3 DNA sequence: TGTGCCTCCAAGCAGGGGGACTATGGCTACACCTTC. Its translation is CASKQGDYGYTF. This rearrangement joins TRBV6-5 to TRBJ1-2, with 7 bases that match TRBD1. Per germline, CDR1 MNHEY and CDR2 SVGAGI. Losses at the gene ends were 11 bases for V and 3 bases for J; bases not matched to a gene: 6. CDR3 length: 12 amino acids.

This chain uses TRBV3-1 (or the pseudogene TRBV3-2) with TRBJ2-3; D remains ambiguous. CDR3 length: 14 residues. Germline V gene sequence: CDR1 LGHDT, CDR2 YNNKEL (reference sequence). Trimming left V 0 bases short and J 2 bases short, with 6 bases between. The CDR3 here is CASSQDYYTDTQYF. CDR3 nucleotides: TGTGCCAGCAGCCAAGATTACTACACAGATACGCAGTATTTT.

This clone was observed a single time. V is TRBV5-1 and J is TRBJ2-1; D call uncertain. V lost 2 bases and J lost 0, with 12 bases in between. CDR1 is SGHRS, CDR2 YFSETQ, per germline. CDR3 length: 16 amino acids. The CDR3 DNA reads TGCGCCAGCAGCTTTGGCTGGCCTAGCTCCTACAATGAGCAGTTCTTC. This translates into CASSFGWPSSYNEQFF.

The CDR3 loop reads CASSSGPNRNYGYTF. CDR3 coding DNA: TGTGCCAGCAGCTCCGGGCCGAACCGGAACTATGGCTACACCTTC. The chain links TRBV7-2 to TRBJ1-2; D is uncertain. The germline gives CDR1 SGHTA, CDR2 FQGNSA. V was cut by 4 bases and J by 2 bases, with 14 bases left in between. The CDR3 consists of 15 residues.

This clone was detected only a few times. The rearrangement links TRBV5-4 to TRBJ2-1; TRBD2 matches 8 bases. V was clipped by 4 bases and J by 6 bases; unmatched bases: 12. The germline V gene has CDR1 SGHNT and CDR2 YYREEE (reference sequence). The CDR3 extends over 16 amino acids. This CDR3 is CASSQPGLAVVNEQFF. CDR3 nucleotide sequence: TGTGCCAGCAGCCAACCTGGACTAGCCGTCGTCAATGAGCAGTTCTTC.

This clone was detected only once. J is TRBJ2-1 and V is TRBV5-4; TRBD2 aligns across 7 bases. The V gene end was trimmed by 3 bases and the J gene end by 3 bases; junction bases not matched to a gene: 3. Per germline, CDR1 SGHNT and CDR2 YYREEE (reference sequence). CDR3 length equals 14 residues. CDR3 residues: CASSSASGYNEQFF. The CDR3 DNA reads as TGTGCCAGCAGCTCCGCTAGCGGCTACAATGAGCAGTTCTTC.

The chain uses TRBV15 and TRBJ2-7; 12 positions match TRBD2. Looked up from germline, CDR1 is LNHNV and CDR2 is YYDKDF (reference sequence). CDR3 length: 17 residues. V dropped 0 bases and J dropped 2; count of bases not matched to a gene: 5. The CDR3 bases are TGTGCCACCAGCAGAGAGGGACTAGCGGGTACCACCTACGAGCAGTACTTC. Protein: CATSREGLAGTTYEQYF.

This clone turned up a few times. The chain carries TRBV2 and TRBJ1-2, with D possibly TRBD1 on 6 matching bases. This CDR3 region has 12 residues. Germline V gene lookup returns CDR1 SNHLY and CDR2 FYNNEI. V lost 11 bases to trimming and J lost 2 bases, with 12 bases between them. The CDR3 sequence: CAPRGANYGYTF. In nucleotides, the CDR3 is TGTGCCCCAAGGGGGGCGAACTATGGCTACACCTTC.

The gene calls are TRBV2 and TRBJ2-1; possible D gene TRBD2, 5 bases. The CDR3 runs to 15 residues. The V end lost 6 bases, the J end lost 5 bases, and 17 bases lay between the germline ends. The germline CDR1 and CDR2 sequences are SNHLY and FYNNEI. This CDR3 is CASRERGFLNNEQFF. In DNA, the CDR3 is TGTGCCAGCAGAGAAAGAGGGTTCCTGAACAATGAGCAGTTCTTC.

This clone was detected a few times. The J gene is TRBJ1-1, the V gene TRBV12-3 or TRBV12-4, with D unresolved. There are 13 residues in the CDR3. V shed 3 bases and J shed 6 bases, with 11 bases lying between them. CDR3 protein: CASSFRGMAEAFF. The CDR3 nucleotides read TGTGCCAGCAGTTTTCGGGGTATGGCTGAAGCTTTCTTT.

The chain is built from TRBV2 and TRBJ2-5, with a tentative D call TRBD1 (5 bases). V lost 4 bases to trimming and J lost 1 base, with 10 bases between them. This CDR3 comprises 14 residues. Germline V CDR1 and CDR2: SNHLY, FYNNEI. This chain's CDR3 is CASSVGGAQETQYF. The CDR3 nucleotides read TGTGCCAGCAGTGTTGGTGGGGCCCAAGAGACCCAGTACTTC.

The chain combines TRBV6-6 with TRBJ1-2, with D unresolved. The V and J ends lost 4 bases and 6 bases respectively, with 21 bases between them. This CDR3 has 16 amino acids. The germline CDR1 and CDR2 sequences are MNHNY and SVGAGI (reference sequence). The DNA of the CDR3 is TGTGCCAGCAGTTCGCACGAGAAGCGGGCGTCGGATGGCTACACCTTC. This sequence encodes CASSSHEKRASDGYTF.

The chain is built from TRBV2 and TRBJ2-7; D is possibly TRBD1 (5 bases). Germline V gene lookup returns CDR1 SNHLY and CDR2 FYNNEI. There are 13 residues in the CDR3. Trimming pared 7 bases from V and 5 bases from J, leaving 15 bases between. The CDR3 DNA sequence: TGTGCCAGCATGTCACAGGCTTTCCACGAGCAGTACTTC. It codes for CASMSQAFHEQYF.

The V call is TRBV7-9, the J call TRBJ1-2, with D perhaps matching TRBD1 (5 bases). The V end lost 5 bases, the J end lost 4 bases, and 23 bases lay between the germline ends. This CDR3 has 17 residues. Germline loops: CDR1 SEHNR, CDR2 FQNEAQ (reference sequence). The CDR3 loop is CASSPRESSGTRYGYTF. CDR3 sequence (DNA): TGTGCCAGCAGCCCCAGGGAATCATCCGGGACCCGCTATGGCTACACCTTC.

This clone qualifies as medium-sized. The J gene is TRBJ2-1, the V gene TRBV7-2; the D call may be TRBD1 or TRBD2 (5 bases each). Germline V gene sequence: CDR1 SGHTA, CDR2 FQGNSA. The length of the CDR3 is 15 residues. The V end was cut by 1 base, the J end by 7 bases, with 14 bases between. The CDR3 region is CASSLVRWGGNEQFF. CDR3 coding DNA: TGTGCCAGCAGCTTAGTGCGCTGGGGCGGGAATGAGCAGTTCTTC.

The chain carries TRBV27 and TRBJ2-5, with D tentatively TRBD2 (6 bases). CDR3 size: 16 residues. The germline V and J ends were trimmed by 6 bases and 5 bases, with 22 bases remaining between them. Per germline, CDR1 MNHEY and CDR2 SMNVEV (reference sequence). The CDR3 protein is CASSSPRDSPRETQYF. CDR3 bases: TGTGCCAGCAGCTCCCCCCGGGACTCCCCGAGGGAGACCCAGTACTTC.